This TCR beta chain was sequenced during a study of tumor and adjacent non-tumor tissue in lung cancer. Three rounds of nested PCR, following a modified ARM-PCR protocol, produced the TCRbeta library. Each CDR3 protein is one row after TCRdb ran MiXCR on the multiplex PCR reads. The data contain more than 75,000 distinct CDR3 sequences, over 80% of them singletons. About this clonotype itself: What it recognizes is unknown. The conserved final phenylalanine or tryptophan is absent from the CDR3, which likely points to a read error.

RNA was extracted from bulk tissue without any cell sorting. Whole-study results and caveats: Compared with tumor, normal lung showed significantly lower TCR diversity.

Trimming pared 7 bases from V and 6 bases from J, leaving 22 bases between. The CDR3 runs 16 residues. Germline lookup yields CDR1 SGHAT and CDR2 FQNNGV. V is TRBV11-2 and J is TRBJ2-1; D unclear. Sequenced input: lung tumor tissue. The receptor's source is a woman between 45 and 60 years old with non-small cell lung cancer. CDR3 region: CASIIYTSYTPNEQFY. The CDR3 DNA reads TGTGCCAGCATCATATACACCAGCTATACCCCCAATGAGCAGTTCTAC.